The clone carrying this T cell receptor beta chain appeared a few times. The sample comes from a study of blood T cell repertoires in COVID-19. There are 14 residues in the CDR3. Germline CDR1 and CDR2: SGHNT and YENEEA. V gave up 0 bases and J gave up 3 bases, with 8 bases separating them. The table came from immunoSEQ multiplex PCR; TCRdb's copy has only in-frame clones and leaves some out. The table has about 160,000 clones, around four fifths seen once. The sequencing input was PBMCs or T cells enriched from blood (not recorded which). The clonotype originates from a woman aged 50 to 60 who had recovered from COVID-19. V is TRBV11-3 and J is TRBJ1-2, with D maybe TRBD1 (5 bases). DNA for the CDR3: TGTGCCAGCAGCTTAGATCAGGGATACTATGGCTACACCTTC. Residues: CASSLDQGYYGYTF. The full variable domain, in which reference TRBV11-3 and TRBJ1-2 provide the parts outside the CDR3, is EAGVVQSPRYKIIEKKQPVAFWCNPISGHNTLYWYLQNLGQGPELLIRYENEEAVDDSQLPKDRFSAERLKGVDSTLKIQPAELGDSAVYLCASSLDQGYYGYTFGSGTRLTVV.